The 22 T cell receptor beta chains below were found in one sample sequenced in a study of cytomegalovirus exposure and HLA in healthy donors. PCR was performed using 60 Vbeta and 13 Jbeta primers. Measured with immunoSEQ multiplex PCR; TCRdb has only the in-frame clones, and not every one. The data hold over 150,000 clones, with 80% to 90% observed a single time. The sequenced sample consisted of PBMCs. Every receptor here comes from a woman in her 30s in good health and CMV-seropositive.

The chain links TRBV19 to TRBJ1-2; 10 bases fit TRBD1. Germline V lookup: CDR1 LNHDA, CDR2 SQIVND (reference sequence). This CDR3 is 15 amino acids long. The trim removed 5 bases at V and 5 bases at J, leaving 8 bases unmatched. The CDR3 sequence: CASSGPGQGSYGYTF. The CDR3 region has the DNA TGTGCCAGTAGTGGACCGGGACAGGGGTCGTATGGCTACACCTTC.

CDR3 sequence: CATLSVGPYEQYF. In DNA, the CDR3 is TGTGCCACCCTAAGCGTTGGTCCCTACGAGCAGTACTTC. This chain connects TRBV6-6 to TRBJ2-7; D not resolved. The CDR3 totals 13 residues. Looked up from germline, CDR1 is MNHNY and CDR2 is SVGAGI (reference sequence). V was cut by 10 bases and J by 2 bases, with 15 bases left in between.

The rearrangement joins TRBV30 to TRBJ1-1, with 8 bases that match TRBD1. V lost 2 bases to trimming and J lost 6 bases; unmatched junction nucleotides: 5. Germline V CDR1 and CDR2: GTSNPN, SVGIG (reference sequence). The CDR3 length is 13 residues. The CDR3 region has the DNA TGTGCCTGGAGTCGACAGGGGTACTCTGAAGCTTTCTTT. Its translation is CAWSRQGYSEAFF.

There are a few counts of this clone. This chain links TRBV5-1 with TRBJ2-2, with D unresolved. Per the germline V gene, CDR1 is SGHRS and CDR2 is YFSETQ. The CDR3 has 15 amino acids. Trimming stripped 0 bases from V and 2 bases from J, with 8 bases between. The CDR3 nucleotides are TGCGCCAGCAGCTTGGCTGACATAAACACCGGGGAGCTGTTTTTT. Amino acid sequence: CASSLADINTGELFF.

This chain joins TRBV6-5 and TRBJ2-7; 7 nucleotides line up with TRBD2. After removal of 2 bases from V and 2 bases from J, the junction contained 6 bases not matched to a gene. CDR1 and CDR2 (germline): MNHEY, SVGAGI. There are 15 residues in the CDR3. The CDR3 bases are TGTGCCAGCAGTTACCTTCCCGGGGGGACCTACGAGCAGTACTTC. As protein: CASSYLPGGTYEQYF.

This chain uses TRBV7-2 with TRBJ2-7, with 8 bases identical to TRBD2. This CDR3 is 15 amino acids long. Germline values: CDR1 SGHTA, CDR2 FQGNSA. Trimming at V came to 6 bases and at J to 0 bases, leaving 7 bases not matched to a gene. CDR3 loop: CASSRSGVSSYEQYF. In DNA form, the CDR3 reads TGTGCCAGCAGTCGTAGCGGGGTCTCCTCCTACGAGCAGTACTTC.

CDR3 coding DNA: TGTGCCAGCAGTGAAAACGTAGGGGGGAACACTGAAGCTTTCTTT. Its translation: CASSENVGGNTEAFF. J is TRBJ1-1 and V is TRBV6-1, with a possible D match to TRBD1 (6 bases). The V and J ends lost 2 bases and 1 base respectively, with 11 bases between them. Per germline, CDR1 MNHNS and CDR2 SASEGT. The CDR3 runs to 15 residues.

The count of this clone is one. This chain links TRBV6-6 with TRBJ2-3; perhaps TRBD2 as D (6 bases). CDR1 and CDR2 (germline): MNHNY, SVGAGI (reference sequence). The V gene lost 6 bases and the J gene lost 2 bases, with 18 bases spanning the gap. This CDR3 has 16 amino acids. The CDR3 DNA sequence: TGTGCCAGCAGCTATGGGACTTCTCGTTACACAGATACGCAGTATTTT. Its protein product is CASSYGTSRYTDTQYF.

The genes are TRBV19 and TRBJ2-4, with 8 bases lining up with TRBD2. This CDR3 is built from 19 residues. CDR1 is LNHDA and CDR2 is SQIVND in the germline V gene (reference sequence). Trimming took 3 bases from V and 0 from J; bases not matched to a gene: 13. The CDR3 DNA follows: TGTGCCAGTAGTATCGGCGGGGGGCGATATAATTTAGCCAAAAACATTCAGTACTTC. Translated: CASSIGGGRYNLAKNIQYF.

The chain combines TRBV5-1 with TRBJ2-2, with D maybe TRBD1 (5 bases). Deletions cut 7 bases from V and 3 bases from J, with 16 bases between. The CDR3 is 15 residues long. Germline V gene sequence: CDR1 SGHRS, CDR2 YFSETQ. CDR3 sequence reads: CASRAGQVYTGELFF. CDR3 DNA sequence: TGCGCCAGCCGGGCAGGGCAGGTTTACACCGGGGAGCTGTTTTTT. Supplemented by reference TRBV5-1 and TRBJ2-2, the full variable domain reads KAGVTQTPRYLIKTRGQQVTLSCSPISGHRSVSWYQQTPGQGLQFLFEYFSETQRNKGNFPGRFSGRQFSNSRSEMNVSTLELGDSALYLCASRAGQVYTGELFFGEGSRLTVL.

The chain combines TRBV7-2 with TRBJ1-1; 9 positions agree with TRBD1. V gave up 1 base and J gave up 4 bases; unmatched junction bases: 7. Germline V CDR1 and CDR2: SGHTA, FQGNSA. CDR3 length equals 16 residues. The CDR3 nucleotides read TGTGCCAGCAGCTTAGTAGTCCTGACAGGGGGCACTGAAGCTTTCTTT. Amino acid sequence: CASSLVVLTGGTEAFF.

The genes are TRBV28 and TRBJ2-2, with TRBD2 identical over 8 bases. The length of the CDR3 is 15 residues. J was trimmed by 5 bases and V by 10 bases; bases with no gene match: 12. CDR1 MDHEN and CDR2 SYDVKM come from the germline V gene. The CDR3 here is CATSSGGAGTGELFF. DNA for the CDR3: TGTGCCACCTCCTCGGGGGGGGCAGGGACCGGGGAGCTGTTTTTT.

This chain connects TRBV5-1 to TRBJ1-1; D not resolved. CDR3 length: 13 residues. Trimming shortened V by 3 bases and J by 1 base, and 7 bases separated the two germline ends. Germline V CDR1 and CDR2: SGHRS, YFSETQ. In DNA form, the CDR3 reads TGCGCCAGCAGCTATCGACAGAACACTGAAGCTTTCTTT. Translation gives CASSYRQNTEAFF.

In its sample, this clone was seen once. The chain employs TRBV4-1 and TRBJ2-3, with 10 nucleotides matching TRBD1. The trim removed 2 bases at V and 9 bases at J, leaving 8 bases unmatched. The germline V gene encodes CDR1 MGHRA and CDR2 YSYEKL. This CDR3 is 15 amino acids long. The CDR3, as DNA: TGCGCCAGCAGCCAACCCGGGACAGGGGTGGGGACGCAGTATTTT. Its translation is CASSQPGTGVGTQYF.

The chain employs TRBV5-1 and TRBJ2-5, with 7 bases lining up with TRBD1. The CDR3 totals 14 residues. Per the germline V gene, CDR1 is SGHRS and CDR2 is YFSETQ. J lost 0 bases, V lost 5 bases, and 4 bases had no gene match. The CDR3 DNA is TGCGCCAGCAGGTCGACAGGGAACCAAGAGACCCAGTACTTC. It encodes CASRSTGNQETQYF.

CDR3 sequence reads: CASSFSDRGFSNSPLHF. CDR3 in DNA: TGTGCCAGCAGCTTTTCCGACAGGGGGTTTAGTAATTCACCCCTCCACTTT. The chain combines TRBV7-8 with TRBJ1-6; TRBD1 aligns across 9 bases. CDR3 size: 17 residues. Germline V gives CDR1 SGHVS, CDR2 FQNEAQ. V was clipped by 3 bases and J by 6 bases; unmatched bases: 9.

The chain uses TRBV7-2 and TRBJ2-5, with 10 bases matching TRBD2. The CDR3 covers 15 residues. Trimming cost V 4 bases and J 1 base; bases outside gene matches: 3. Germline-derived CDR1 and CDR2 are SGHTA and FQGNSA. CDR3 DNA: TGTGCCAGCAGCTCGACTAGCGGGTTCCAAGAGACCCAGTACTTC. Encoded protein: CASSSTSGFQETQYF.

This rearrangement joins TRBV4-2 to TRBJ2-3; 9 bases agree with TRBD2. Germline V gives CDR1 LGHNA, CDR2 YNFKEQ. This CDR3 comprises 16 residues. V lost 4 bases to trimming and J lost 5 bases; unmatched junction nucleotides: 10. The CDR3 here is CASSPSGRGGQDTQYF. The DNA of the CDR3 is TGTGCCAGCAGCCCCTCCGGGCGGGGGGGCCAAGATACGCAGTATTTT.

The CDR3 DNA sequence: TGTGCCAGCAGCGTAGCGGAAGGGGCTTATAATAAGCAGTTCTTC. Translating gives CASSVAEGAYNKQFF. V usage is TRBV9 and J usage is TRBJ2-1; weak D call: TRBD1 (5 bases). Germline V lookup: CDR1 SGDLS, CDR2 YYNGEE. The CDR3 has 15 residues. The V gene lost 0 bases and the J gene lost 11 bases, with 18 bases spanning the gap.

The V call is TRBV4-2, the J call TRBJ2-3; 8 bases map to TRBD1. CDR1 is LGHNA and CDR2 is YNFKEQ in the germline V gene. The CDR3 loop spans 16 amino acids. With V trimmed by 0 bases and J by 2 bases, 4 bases remained unmatched. The CDR3 DNA reads as TGTGCCAGCAGCCAAGATCGGGGACAGGACACAGATACGCAGTATTTT. This encodes CASSQDRGQDTDTQYF.

In the case of this clone: The junction departs from germline at one end; a sequencing error may be responsible. The chain combines TRBV6-1 with TRBJ2-2, with 9 bases fitting TRBD1. The CDR3 consists of 15 residues. Germline V gene lookup returns CDR1 MNHNS and CDR2 SASEGT. The CDR3 nucleotides are TGTGCCAGCAGGCCCGGACAGGGGTGGGCCGGGGAGCTGCTTTTT. Translated, it gives CASRPGQGWAGELLF.

The CDR3 coding sequence is TGTGCCAGCAGCGGAACCGCGTCGGACTGGGACAATGAGCAGTTCTTC. As protein: CASSGTASDWDNEQFF. The chain employs TRBV28 and TRBJ2-1; D might be TRBD2 (5 bases). This CDR3 is 16 amino acids long. Germline V gene sequence: CDR1 MDHEN, CDR2 SYDVKM. V was cut by 6 bases and J by 5 bases, with 20 bases left in between.